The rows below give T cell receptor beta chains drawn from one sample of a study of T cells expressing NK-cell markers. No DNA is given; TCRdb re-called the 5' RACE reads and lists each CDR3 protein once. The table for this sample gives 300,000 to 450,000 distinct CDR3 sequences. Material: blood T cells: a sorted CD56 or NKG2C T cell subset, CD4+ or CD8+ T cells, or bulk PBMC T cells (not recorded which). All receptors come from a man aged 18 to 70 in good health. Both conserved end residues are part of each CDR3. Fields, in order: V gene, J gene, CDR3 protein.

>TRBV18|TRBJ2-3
CASSTNTGGDTQYF
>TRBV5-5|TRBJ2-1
CASSWDRGKGNEQFF
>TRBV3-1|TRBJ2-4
CASSPDTLAKNIQYF
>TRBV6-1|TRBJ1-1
CASNKRTENTEAFF
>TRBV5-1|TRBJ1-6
CASGGDGDNSPLHF
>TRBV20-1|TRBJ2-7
CSAPEGRSSYEQYF
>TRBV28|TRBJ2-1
CASSLPSAEEQFF
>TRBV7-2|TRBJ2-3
CASSLGLAGHVDTQYF
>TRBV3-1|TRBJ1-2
CASSQETYSSGYTF
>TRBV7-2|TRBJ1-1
CASSSWDRLNTEAFF
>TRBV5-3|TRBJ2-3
CARRTDSGGASTDTQYF
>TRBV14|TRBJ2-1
CASSPRGPGEQFF
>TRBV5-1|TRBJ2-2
CASSSPSRRYTGELFF
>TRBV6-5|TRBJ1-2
CASSYSSRTGKFYGYTF
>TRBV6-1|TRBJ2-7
CASSPWGTTYEQYF